The rows below give T cell receptor beta chains drawn from one sample of a study of blood T cell repertoires in COVID-19. Here immunoSEQ multiplex PCR was the method, and the copy in TCRdb shows in-frame clones only, minus some. This table holds 95,000 to 110,000 clones, roughly 82% found once. The specimen was peripheral blood. These receptors came from a man in his fifties or sixties with acute or convalescent COVID-19. Each CDR3 is given with its conserved first and last residue. Each record gives: clone size, D gene, V gene, J gene, CDR3 protein, CDR3 DNA. A D gene is named only where the DNA matches it firmly. Not all rows give a size; the values are once, few, many and, for expanded clones, a class.

NA,NA,TRBV29-1,TRBJ2-3,CSVEGLHTDTQYF,TGCAGCGTTGAAGGACTACACACAGATACGCAGTATTTT
NA,TRBD1,TRBV28,TRBJ1-2,CAIKRAGGQNYGYTF,TGTGCCATTAAACGGGCAGGGGGCCAGAACTATGGCTACACCTTC
NA,NA,TRBV4-1,TRBJ1-4,CASSQVSRAAEREKLFF,TGCGCCAGCAGCCAAGTAAGTCGTGCGGCAGAACGCGAAAAACTGTTTTTT
NA,NA,TRBV7-9,TRBJ1-5,CASSSAGGWDQPQHF,TGTGCCAGCAGCTCCGCCGGGGGGTGGGATCAGCCCCAGCATTTT
NA,TRBD2,TRBV28,TRBJ2-7,CASRTTPGLTYEQYF,TGTGCCAGCAGGACCACTCCGGGACTAACCTACGAGCAGTACTTC
NA,TRBD1,TRBV5-1,TRBJ2-7,CASSPGQGAYEQYF,TGCGCCAGCAGCCCTGGACAGGGGGCCTACGAGCAGTACTTC
NA,NA,TRBV3-1/TRBV3-2,TRBJ1-3,CASSRDISSGNTIYF,TGTGCCAGCAGCCGGGACATCAGCTCTGGAAACACCATATATTTT
NA,NA,TRBV4-1,TRBJ1-1,CASSLTQGYNTEAFF,TGCGCCAGCAGCCTAACACAGGGATATAACACTGAAGCTTTCTTT
NA,TRBD1,TRBV10-2,TRBJ1-1,CASRKQQGHTEAFF,TGCGCCAGCAGGAAACAACAGGGGCACACTGAAGCTTTCTTT
NA,NA,TRBV5-4,TRBJ2-5,CASSLEKMSRETQYF,TGTGCCAGCAGCTTGGAGAAGATGTCTCGGGAGACCCAGTACTTC
NA,NA,TRBV5-4,TRBJ2-3,CASSRGTGGADTQYF,TGTGCCAGCAGCCGAGGAACAGGGGGGGCAGATACGCAGTATTTT
once,NA,TRBV27,TRBJ1-1,CASSLKSLLPNTEAFF,TGTGCCAGCAGTTTAAAAAGTCTCCTACCGAACACTGAAGCTTTCTTT
NA,NA,TRBV5-1,TRBJ2-1,CASDINPSSYNEQFF,TGCGCCAGCGATATTAACCCGAGCTCCTACAATGAGCAGTTCTTC
NA,NA,TRBV27,TRBJ2-7,CASSLGGRGTLYEQYF,TGTGCCAGCAGTTTAGGTGGTAGGGGGACACTCTACGAGCAGTACTTC
NA,TRBD1,TRBV19,TRBJ2-3,CASTDRGREDTQYF,TGTGCCAGCACGGACAGGGGGCGTGAGGATACGCAGTATTTT
NA,NA,TRBV24-1,TRBJ1-5,CATQGSNQPQHF,TGTGCCACCCAGGGTAGCAATCAGCCCCAGCATTTT
NA,NA,TRBV29-1,TRBJ1-3,CSVERSGNTIYF,TGCAGCGTTGAGAGATCTGGAAACACCATATATTTT
NA,TRBD1,TRBV5-1,TRBJ2-1,CASRTGQGQNEQFF,TGCGCCAGCCGGACGGGACAGGGGCAGAATGAGCAGTTCTTC
NA,NA,TRBV5-1,TRBJ1-4,CASSRDGTRNEKLFF,TGCGCCAGCAGCCGGGACGGGACAAGAAATGAAAAACTGTTTTTT
NA,NA,TRBV27,TRBJ1-5,CASSLGSGQPQHF,TGTGCCAGCAGTTTGGGGTCGGGACAGCCCCAGCATTTT
NA,NA,TRBV9,TRBJ1-1,CASSEGLGRNTEAFF,TGTGCCAGCAGCGAGGGTTTGGGGAGGAACACTGAAGCTTTCTTT
once,NA,TRBV4-3,TRBJ1-2,CASSQRSGIWGYTF,TGCGCCAGCAGCCAAAGGTCAGGAATTTGGGGCTACACCTTC
NA,TRBD2,TRBV27,TRBJ2-7,CASSLSVTSGRSGQYF,TGTGCCAGCAGTTTATCTGTAACTAGCGGGAGATCGGGGCAGTACTTC
NA,TRBD2,TRBV9,TRBJ2-1,CASSVGLAPNNEQFF,TGTGCCAGCAGCGTCGGACTAGCACCAAACAATGAGCAGTTCTTC
NA,TRBD1,TRBV13,TRBJ2-7,CASSLGSGGSLYEQYF,TGTGCCAGCAGCTTAGGGTCAGGGGGCTCCCTCTACGAGCAGTACTTC
NA,NA,TRBV1,TRBJ2-3,CTSSQDPASCTDTQYF,TGCACCAGCAGCCAAGATCCAGCGAGCTGCACAGATACGCAGTATTTT
NA,TRBD1,TRBV11-3,TRBJ1-2,CASSPEGRGGVYGYTF,TGTGCCAGCAGCCCGGAGGGGAGAGGGGGCGTCTATGGCTACACCTTC
NA,NA,TRBV18,TRBJ1-1,CASSPDRLNTEAFF,TGTGCCAGCTCACCAGACAGACTGAACACTGAAGCTTTCTTT
NA,TRBD1,TRBV10-1,TRBJ2-5,CASSESKGAPQETQYF,TGCGCCAGCAGTGAGTCGAAGGGGGCTCCCCAAGAGACCCAGTACTTC
NA,NA,TRBV11-3,TRBJ1-4,CASSLPSNPLYGATNEKLFF,TGTGCCAGCAGCCTCCCGTCCAATCCCCTCTACGGTGCAACTAATGAAAAACTGTTTTTT
NA,NA,TRBV7-9,TRBJ2-3,CASSLAGVGDTQYF,TGTGCCAGCAGCTTAGCGGGAGTGGGAGATACGCAGTATTTT